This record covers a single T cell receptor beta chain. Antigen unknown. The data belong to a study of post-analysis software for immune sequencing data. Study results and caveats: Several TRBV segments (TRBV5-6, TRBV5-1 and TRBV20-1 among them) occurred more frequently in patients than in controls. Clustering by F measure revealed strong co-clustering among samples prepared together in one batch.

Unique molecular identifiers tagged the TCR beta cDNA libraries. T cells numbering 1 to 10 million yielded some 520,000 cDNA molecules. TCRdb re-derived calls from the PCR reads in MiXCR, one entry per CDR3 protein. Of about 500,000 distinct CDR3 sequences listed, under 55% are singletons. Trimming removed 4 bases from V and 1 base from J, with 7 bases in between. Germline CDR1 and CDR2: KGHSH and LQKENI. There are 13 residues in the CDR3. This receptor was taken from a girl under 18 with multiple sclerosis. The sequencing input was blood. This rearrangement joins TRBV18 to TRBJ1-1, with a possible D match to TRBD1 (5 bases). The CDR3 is CASSRGSNTEAFF. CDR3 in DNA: TGTGCCAGCTCACGGGGGTCGAACACTGAAGCTTTCTTT.